One sample yielded the 32 T cell receptor beta chains listed below, sequenced in a study of blood T cell repertoires in COVID-19. Generated by immunoSEQ multiplex PCR, the TCRdb table keeps only in-frame clones and is missing some. The table lists approximately 150,000 clones, more than 75% of them singletons, with around 40% in the top ten. Material for sequencing was peripheral blood. The receptors derive from a man aged 45-65 years who had recovered from COVID-19.

This chain uses TRBV5-1 with TRBJ1-4, with D unclear. V was shortened by 6 bases and J by 1 base, with 16 bases between the two germline ends. CDR3 size: 16 residues. Germline CDR1 SGHRS, CDR2 YFSETQ. CDR3 region: CASTMAGMGTNEKLFF. CDR3 nucleotides: TGCGCCAGCACAATGGCGGGGATGGGAACTAATGAAAAACTGTTTTTT.

The chain employs TRBV7-2 and TRBJ2-1; 9 nucleotides line up with TRBD2. The length of the CDR3 is 15 residues. Germline values: CDR1 SGHTA, CDR2 FQGNSA. J was trimmed by 7 bases and V by 5 bases; bases with no gene match: 9. The CDR3, as DNA: TGTGCCAGCAGCGTCCGGGCGGGGGGGCCTAATGAGCAGTTCTTC. It codes for CASSVRAGGPNEQFF.

CDR3 DNA: TGTGCCAGCAGCTTACCCCTGGGGGCCCAAGAGACCCAGTACTTC. Translating gives CASSLPLGAQETQYF. V gene TRBV11-2 combines with J gene TRBJ2-5; D possibly corresponds to TRBD1 (6 bases). The CDR3 loop spans 15 amino acids. The V and J ends lost 2 bases and 1 base respectively, with 11 bases between them. Germline assignment: CDR1 SGHAT and CDR2 FQNNGV.

The rearrangement uses TRBV10-3 and TRBJ2-7; 7 bases are shared with TRBD2. J was trimmed by 0 bases and V by 10 bases; bases with no gene match: 6. The CDR3 is 13 amino acids. Germline V gene data show CDR1 as ENHRY and CDR2 as SYGVKD. CDR3 DNA: TGTGCCACTGGGAGGGAGAGCTCCTACGAGCAGTACTTC. It translates to CATGRESSYEQYF.

The rearrangement joins TRBV19 to TRBJ2-1, with TRBD1 matching over 9 bases. The germline V gene has CDR1 LNHDA and CDR2 SQIVND (reference sequence). The CDR3 contains 14 residues. J was trimmed by 8 bases and V by 6 bases; bases with no gene match: 8. The CDR3 here is CASRADRGRDEQFF. The CDR3 bases are TGTGCCAGTAGGGCGGACAGGGGAAGGGATGAGCAGTTCTTC. Looking up the rest from reference TRBV19 and TRBJ2-1 gives the full variable domain: DGGITQSPKYLFRKEGQNVTLSCEQNLNHDAMYWYRQDPGQGLRLIYYSQIVNDFQKGDIAEGYSVSREKKESFPLTVTSAQKNPTAFYLCASRADRGRDEQFFGPGTRLTVL.

The genes are TRBV5-1 and TRBJ1-1, with D unresolved. CDR3 size: 16 residues. Trimming removed 0 bases from V and 2 bases from J, with 14 bases in between. Per germline, CDR1 SGHRS and CDR2 YFSETQ. CDR3 protein: CASSLAAGIFNTEAFF. DNA for the CDR3: TGCGCCAGCAGCTTGGCCGCGGGGATCTTCAACACTGAAGCTTTCTTT.

This rearrangement joins TRBV4-1 to TRBJ2-5; TRBD2 agrees at 9 bases. Germline trimming cut 4 bases from V and 5 bases from J; bases unmatched to any gene: 8. This CDR3 is 15 amino acids long. CDR1 is MGHRA and CDR2 is YSYEKL in the germline V gene. The CDR3 bases are TGCGCCAGCAGCCCCATGGGGCTAGCGGGGGAGACCCAGTACTTC. This codes for CASSPMGLAGETQYF.

This clone was seen once. The DNA for the CDR3 is TGTGCCAGCAGTTTTTCGGGCTACAGGGCAACTGAAGCTTTCTTT. Its protein product is CASSFSGYRATEAFF. This chain uses TRBV28 with TRBJ1-1, with D possibly TRBD1 on 6 matching bases. This CDR3 contains 15 residues. Trimming stripped 3 bases from V and 5 bases from J, with 16 bases between. CDR1 is MDHEN, CDR2 SYDVKM, per germline.

This sequence joins TRBV6-1 and TRBJ2-7, with D tentatively TRBD2 (5 bases). Per the germline V gene, CDR1 is MNHNS and CDR2 is SASEGT. The CDR3 runs to 16 residues. V was pared by 3 bases and J by 2 bases, with 17 bases between. The CDR3 coding sequence is TGTGCCAGCAGTGAGATCGGCGGACGGGGTCCCTACGAGCAGTACTTC. This gives the protein CASSEIGGRGPYEQYF.

The chain has TRBV19 and TRBJ2-1; 12 bases are a match to TRBD2. Germline V gene lookup returns CDR1 LNHDA and CDR2 SQIVND (reference sequence). V shed 5 bases and J 8 bases; nucleotides not matched to a gene: 10. The CDR3 totals 16 residues. In nucleotides, the CDR3 is TGTGCCAGTAGTTCTAGCGGGGGGGCCTTGGTCTATGAGCAGTTCTTC. This codes for CASSSSGGALVYEQFF.

This sequence joins TRBV11-2 and TRBJ2-1, with TRBD2 matching over 9 bases. J gave up 4 bases and V 0 bases, and 7 bases lay outside the gene matches. Germline CDR1 SGHAT, CDR2 FQNNGV. The CDR3 runs to 17 residues. The CDR3 loop is CASSLDRGGAYYNEQFF. CDR3 in DNA: TGTGCCAGCAGCTTAGATCGCGGGGGGGCCTATTACAATGAGCAGTTCTTC.

The V and J genes are TRBV3-1 (or the pseudogene TRBV3-2) and TRBJ1-6; 9 positions agree with TRBD1. Germline V gene lookup returns CDR1 LGHDT and CDR2 YNNKEL (reference sequence). V gave up 2 bases and J gave up 10 bases; unmatched junction bases: 9. This CDR3 comprises 16 residues. CDR3 sequence: CASSQRSRQGGSPLHF. CDR3 in DNA: TGTGCCAGCAGCCAAAGGTCGCGACAGGGGGGATCACCCCTCCACTTT.

The chain combines TRBV7-2 with TRBJ1-3, with no clear D. V lost 5 bases, J lost 0 bases, and 20 bases lay in between. Germline loops: CDR1 SGHTA, CDR2 FQGNSA. There are 18 residues in the CDR3. The CDR3 nucleotides are TGTGCCAGCAGCCCCCGTGCGCCATCCATCATCTCTGGAAACACCATATATTTT. This codes for CASSPRAPSIISGNTIYF.

The gene calls are TRBV18 and TRBJ2-1, with D tentatively TRBD1 (5 bases). CDR1 KGHSH and CDR2 LQKENI come from the germline V gene. With 1 base removed from V and 5 bases from J, the gap between germline ends came to 18 bases. The CDR3 covers 17 residues. The DNA of the CDR3 is TGTGCCAGCTCACCACGCTTGTCTCGTGGGGCTGACAATGAGCAGTTCTTC. It codes for CASSPRLSRGADNEQFF.

The chain has TRBV18 and TRBJ1-4, with 8 nucleotides matching TRBD1. With 2 bases clipped from V and 4 bases from J, the junction kept 9 bases outside the gene matches. The CDR3 is 17 amino acids. CDR1 and CDR2 from the germline V gene are KGHSH and LQKENI. Here the CDR3 reads CASSPLVGQGLNEKLFF. The CDR3 coding sequence is TGTGCCAGCTCACCATTAGTTGGACAGGGCCTTAATGAAAAACTGTTTTTT.

This clone was detected only once. The chain couples TRBV5-5 to TRBJ2-1, with D perhaps matching TRBD2 (5 bases). Germline CDR1 reads SGHKS; CDR2 reads YYEKEE (reference sequence). Trimming shortened V by 0 bases and J by 0 bases, and 13 bases separated the two germline ends. The length of the CDR3 is 17 residues. This CDR3 is CASSLGSIGSSYNEQFF. DNA of the CDR3: TGTGCCAGCAGCTTGGGAAGTATAGGGAGCTCCTACAATGAGCAGTTCTTC.

The chain couples TRBV9 to TRBJ1-1; no clear D. The CDR3 contains 14 residues. CDR1 SGDLS and CDR2 YYNGEE come from the germline V gene. V was shortened by 0 bases and J by 3 bases, with 9 bases between the two germline ends. CDR3 nucleotide sequence: TGTGCCAGCAGCGTAGGCCAGGTGGACACTGAAGCTTTCTTT. Amino acids: CASSVGQVDTEAFF. The entire variable domain, with the rest obtained from reference TRBV9 and TRBJ1-1, is as follows: DSGVTQTPKHLITATGQRVTLRCSPRSGDLSVYWYQQSLDQGLQFLIQYYNGEERAKGNILERFSAQQFPDLHSELNLSSLELGDSALYFCASSVGQVDTEAFFGQGTRLTVV.

V is TRBV4-3 and J is TRBJ1-5; no firm D call. The CDR3 is made up of 17 amino acids. V was cut by 2 bases and J by 3 bases, with 17 bases left in between. Germline V gene data show CDR1 as LGHNA and CDR2 as YSLEER. This CDR3 is CASSQKSGRVSNQPQHF. The CDR3 coding sequence is TGCGCCAGCAGCCAAAAGTCCGGGAGGGTATCCAATCAGCCCCAGCATTTT.

The rearrangement links TRBV6-2 or TRBV6-3 to TRBJ1-1; no clear D. The CDR3 loop spans 13 amino acids. The V gene lost 0 bases and the J gene lost 1 base, with 3 bases spanning the gap. Germline lookup yields CDR1 MNHEY and CDR2 SVGEGT. The CDR3 coding sequence is TGTGCCAGCAGTTACTCCAGGAACACTGAAGCTTTCTTT. Translating gives CASSYSRNTEAFF.

The CDR3 DNA reads as TGTGCCAGCAGTTCCGACAGCCGCCTTTATTTCTTC. Its protein is CASSSDSRLYFF. The V call is TRBV12-3 or TRBV12-4, the J call TRBJ2-1; D might be TRBD1 (5 bases). CDR3 length: 12 residues. V shed 4 bases and J shed 16 bases, with 17 bases lying between them.

The V and J genes are TRBV19 and TRBJ1-4; 9 bases fit TRBD1. Germline trimming cut 6 bases from V and 5 bases from J; bases unmatched to any gene: 10. Germline V lookup: CDR1 LNHDA, CDR2 SQIVND (reference sequence). The CDR3 is 16 amino acids. CDR3 coding DNA: TGTGCCAGTAGAAGTAAAGTAGGGACAGGGAATGAAAAACTGTTTTTT. Its protein product is CASRSKVGTGNEKLFF. Variable domain in full (rest from reference TRBV19 and TRBJ1-4): DGGITQSPKYLFRKEGQNVTLSCEQNLNHDAMYWYRQDPGQGLRLIYYSQIVNDFQKGDIAEGYSVSREKKESFPLTVTSAQKNPTAFYLCASRSKVGTGNEKLFFGSGTQLSVL.

The rearrangement links TRBV11-3 to TRBJ1-3; no reliable D call. Looked up from germline, CDR1 is SGHNT and CDR2 is YENEEA. The CDR3 contains 15 residues. The V gene lost 1 base and the J gene lost 0 bases, with 7 bases spanning the gap. The CDR3 spells CASSLGANSGNTIYF. CDR3 bases: TGTGCCAGCAGCTTAGGGGCAAACTCTGGAAACACCATATATTTT. Complete variable domain (other parts from reference TRBV11-3 and TRBJ1-3): EAGVVQSPRYKIIEKKQPVAFWCNPISGHNTLYWYLQNLGQGPELLIRYENEEAVDDSQLPKDRFSAERLKGVDSTLKIQPAELGDSAVYLCASSLGANSGNTIYFGEGSWLTVV.

This clone was counted between two and nine times. This chain uses TRBV5-1 with TRBJ1-1; unclear D gene. The germline CDR1 and CDR2 sequences are SGHRS and YFSETQ. Trimming stripped 0 bases from V and 1 base from J, with 7 bases between. The CDR3 runs 14 residues. This CDR3 is CASSLGPENTEAFF. The CDR3 nucleotides are TGCGCCAGCAGCTTGGGTCCAGAGAACACTGAAGCTTTCTTT.

The chain has TRBV11-2 and TRBJ2-1, with 12 bases matching TRBD2. CDR1 is SGHAT and CDR2 is FQNNGV in the germline V gene. The CDR3 has 14 residues. V lost 5 bases and J lost 12; bases outside the gene matches: 8. This chain's CDR3 is CASSPSGGVPGQFF. CDR3 in DNA: TGTGCCAGCAGCCCTAGCGGGGGGGTTCCAGGGCAGTTCTTC.

As DNA, the CDR3 is TGCGCCAGCAGCCTAGACGGACAGGGGGCCGGCTACACCTTC. Translating gives CASSLDGQGAGYTF. This sequence joins TRBV5-1 and TRBJ1-2, with TRBD1 identical over 11 bases. Germline CDR1 and CDR2: SGHRS and YFSETQ. The V gene end was trimmed by 4 bases and the J gene end by 8 bases; junction bases not matched to a gene: 7. The CDR3 spans 14 residues. Using reference TRBV5-1 and TRBJ1-2 for the parts outside the CDR3, the full variable domain is KAGVTQTPRYLIKTRGQQVTLSCSPISGHRSVSWYQQTPGQGLQFLFEYFSETQRNKGNFPGRFSGRQFSNSRSEMNVSTLELGDSALYLCASSLDGQGAGYTFGSGTRLTVV.

In DNA form, the CDR3 reads TGTGCCAGCCTCCAGGAGGGTAGGGGAGGATACACCTTC. It codes for CASLQEGRGGYTF. V usage is TRBV6-6 and J usage is TRBJ1-2; perhaps TRBD1 as D (5 bases). The V gene's germline CDR1 is MNHNY and CDR2 SVGAGI (reference sequence). CDR3 length equals 13 residues. Trimming cost V 8 bases and J 11 bases, with 21 bases left between them.

This chain connects TRBV7-9 to TRBJ2-3, with a tentative D call TRBD2 (5 bases). This CDR3 has 15 amino acids. Trimming removed 8 bases at V and 3 bases at J, with 18 bases between. The V gene's germline CDR1 is SEHNR and CDR2 FQNEAQ (reference sequence). CDR3 sequence (DNA): TGTGCCAGCTCCCCGGGGATGGGCTGGACAGATACGCAGTATTTT. This sequence encodes CASSPGMGWTDTQYF. The variable domain in full, with the rest retrieved from reference TRBV7-9 and TRBJ2-3, is DTGVSQNPRHKITKRGQNVTFRCDPISEHNRLYWYRQTLGQGPEFLTYFQNEAQLEKSRLLSDRFSAERPKGSFSTLEIQRTEQGDSAMYLCASSPGMGWTDTQYFGPGTRLTVL.

This rearrangement joins TRBV27 to TRBJ2-5; 11 bases fit TRBD1. Germline-derived CDR1 and CDR2 are MNHEY and SMNVEV (reference sequence). The CDR3 sequence is 19 residues long. After removal of 5 bases from V and 2 bases from J, the junction contained 16 bases not matched to a gene. The CDR3 DNA follows: TGTGCCAGCAGTCGACGACTCCCGGGACAGGGGGGCCTTCAAGAGACCCAGTACTTC. Protein: CASSRRLPGQGGLQETQYF.

The rearrangement uses TRBV9 and TRBJ2-5, with TRBD2 matching 7 bases. The germline gives CDR1 SGDLS, CDR2 YYNGEE. The CDR3 is 13 residues long. Trimming took 3 bases from V and 5 from J; bases not matched to a gene: 4. The CDR3 nucleotides are TGTGCCAGCAGCGCTGGGGAGGGGGAGACCCAGTACTTC. The encoded protein is CASSAGEGETQYF.

This rearrangement joins TRBV7-2 to TRBJ1-5, with D unresolved. Trimming took off 5 bases at V and 5 bases at J, with 16 bases between the two ends. The CDR3 contains 15 residues. Per the germline V gene, CDR1 is SGHTA and CDR2 is FQGNSA. Here the CDR3 reads CASSRSLVADQPQHF. CDR3 DNA sequence: TGTGCCAGCAGCCGTTCCCTGGTCGCAGATCAGCCCCAGCATTTT.

The rearrangement uses TRBV19 and TRBJ1-4; perhaps TRBD1 as D (6 bases). The CDR3 has 15 amino acids. The germline V gene has CDR1 LNHDA and CDR2 SQIVND (reference sequence). V was clipped by 2 bases and J by 0 bases, with 7 bases between them. CDR3 residues: CASSIWTATNEKLFF. DNA of the CDR3: TGTGCCAGTAGTATATGGACAGCAACTAATGAAAAACTGTTTTTT.

The chain is built from TRBV9 and TRBJ2-3, with D possibly being TRBD1 (6 bases). The CDR3 runs to 16 residues. Between the trimmed V and J ends, which lost 4 bases and 0 bases, there was a span of 15 bases. From germline, CDR1 is SGDLS and CDR2 YYNGEE. The CDR3 sequence is CASSTLGGVSTDTQYF. DNA of the CDR3: TGTGCCAGCAGCACACTAGGGGGTGTCAGCACAGATACGCAGTATTTT.